This T cell receptor (beta chain) was captured in a study of T cells in Graves' hyperthyroidism and ophthalmopathy. Whole-study findings and limits: A 13 V-J signature model discriminated ophthalmopathy versus stable hyperthyroidism.

Amplification of TCR beta CDR3 regions used RNA as the template. HTBI primers were employed in a first-round RT-PCR of the TCR CDR3. TCRdb re-called the multiplex PCR reads with MiXCR, one entry per CDR3 protein. The repertoire holds hundreds of thousands of distinct CDR3 sequences, with over 35% as singletons. With respect to this clonotype: Its antigen is undetermined. A read error may produce the germline difference seen at one junction end.

Patients counted as stable if ophthalmopathy did not develop within 18 months. The TCR was taken from a man aged 18 to 30 with Graves' hyperthyroidism. Sequences were obtained from blood.

The CDR3 region has the DNA TGTGCCAGCAGCTCCCGACGGATGTTCTACGAGCAGCACTTC. It is translated as CASSSRRMFYEQHF. The gene calls are TRBV13 and TRBJ2-7; D call uncertain. This CDR3 is built from 14 residues. Germline lookup yields CDR1 PRHDT and CDR2 FYEKMQ (reference sequence).